These 25 T cell receptor beta chains originate from one sample sequenced in a study of T-cell reconstitution after alpha-beta-depleted transplantation in children. Construction of the TCRbeta library involved unique molecular identifiers. MiXCR, applied by TCRdb to the PCR reads, yields one record per CDR3 protein. The sample has some 840,000 distinct CDR3 sequences; 15% to 20% are singletons. This sample comprised PBMCs, mostly from graft donor cells, obtained 360 days after TCRalphabeta/CD19-depleted stem cell transplant. All receptors derive from a male patient younger than 18 who had a stem cell transplant for acute lymphoblastic leukemia, so the T cells may come from the graft donor.

This clonotype occurred many times. At one end the junction does not follow the germline gene, possibly because of a read error. The rearrangement joins TRBV5-1 to TRBJ2-3; D uncertain. CDR1 and CDR2 (germline): SGHRS, YFSETQ. The CDR3 is 11 residues long. The CDR3 DNA reads TGTGCCAGCAGAGGCACAGATACGCAGTATTTT. This sequence encodes CASRGTDTQYF.

This clonotype was counted ten times or more. The chain links TRBV4-2 to TRBJ2-1; D not resolved. Germline V lookup: CDR1 LGHNA, CDR2 YNFKEQ. The V gene lost 1 base and the J gene lost 0 bases, with 7 bases spanning the gap. The CDR3 consists of 15 residues. The DNA for the CDR3 is TGTGCCAGCAGCCAAGCGGCACGCTCCTACAATGAGCAGTTCTTC. Translated: CASSQAARSYNEQFF.

In this sample, this clonotype turned up a few times. The chain carries TRBV15 and TRBJ2-7; TRBD1 aligns across 9 bases. The germline V gene has CDR1 LNHNV and CDR2 YYDKDF (reference sequence). V gave up 0 bases and J gave up 3 bases; unmatched junction bases: 3. This CDR3 is built from 15 residues. The CDR3 sequence: CATSRDQTGGYEQYF. CDR3 DNA sequence: TGTGCCACCAGCAGAGATCAGACAGGGGGCTACGAGCAGTACTTC.

The chain couples TRBV20-1 to TRBJ2-6, with 8 bases aligning to TRBD1. The germline CDR1 and CDR2 sequences are DFQATT and SNEGSKA (reference sequence). The V gene end was trimmed by 5 bases and the J gene end by 4 bases; junction bases not matched to a gene: 13. This CDR3 spans 17 amino acids. The CDR3 sequence is CSALRTGNPSGANVLTF. For the CDR3, the DNA is TGCAGTGCTCTGCGGACAGGGAATCCCTCAGGGGCCAACGTCCTGACTTTC.

At least ten counts were recorded for this clonotype. The chain has TRBV3-1 and TRBJ2-1, with D uncertain. V lost 2 bases to trimming and J lost 12 bases, with 8 bases between them. The CDR3 spans 11 residues. The germline CDR1 and CDR2 sequences are LGHDT and YNNKEL (reference sequence). CDR3 in amino acids: CASSQKALQFF. In DNA form, the CDR3 reads TGTGCCAGCAGCCAAAAGGCGCTGCAGTTCTTC.

A few counts support this clonotype. The V call is TRBV5-1, the J call TRBJ1-1; D possibly corresponds to TRBD1 (6 bases). The V end lost 1 base, the J end lost 1 base, and 11 bases lay between the germline ends. In germline, CDR1 is SGHRS, CDR2 YFSETQ. The CDR3 loop spans 15 amino acids. In DNA, the CDR3 is TGCGCCAGCAGCTTGAGGGGGATGCCGAACACTGAAGCTTTCTTT. Translated: CASSLRGMPNTEAFF.

This rearrangement joins TRBV10-3 to TRBJ2-3, with 8 bases aligning to TRBD2. J lost 7 bases, V lost 3 bases, and 12 bases had no gene match. CDR1 and CDR2 from the germline V gene are ENHRY and SYGVKD. This CDR3 region has 16 residues. DNA of the CDR3: TGTGCCATCAGTGATACTAGCGGATCGCGTTTACATACGCAGTATTTT. Residues: CAISDTSGSRLHTQYF.

The sample holds a few counts of this clonotype. This chain uses TRBV12-5 with TRBJ2-7; perhaps D is TRBD1 or TRBD2 (5 bases each). This CDR3 is 16 amino acids long. The V and J ends lost 1 base and 1 base respectively, with 14 bases between them. Germline V gene lookup returns CDR1 LGHNT and CDR2 FRNRAP. The CDR3 coding sequence is TGTGCTAGTGGTTTGGAGGGGACGGATGGTTCCTACGAGCAGTACTTC. Its protein product is CASGLEGTDGSYEQYF.

The chain has TRBV5-1 and TRBJ1-1; 7 nucleotides match TRBD1. V lost 1 base and J lost 1; bases outside the gene matches: 7. The CDR3 totals 16 residues. Germline V CDR1 and CDR2: SGHRS, YFSETQ. The CDR3 loop reads CASSLTGQATNTEAFF. CDR3 nucleotides: TGCGCCAGCAGCTTGACCGGACAGGCCACGAACACTGAAGCTTTCTTT. Filled out from reference TRBV5-1 and TRBJ1-1, the complete variable domain reads KAGVTQTPRYLIKTRGQQVTLSCSPISGHRSVSWYQQTPGQGLQFLFEYFSETQRNKGNFPGRFSGRQFSNSRSEMNVSTLELGDSALYLCASSLTGQATNTEAFFGQGTRLTVV.

This clonotype appeared a few times. This rearrangement joins TRBV18 to TRBJ2-7; TRBD2 aligns across 14 bases. The ends lost 3 bases at V and 0 bases at J; junction bases unmatched: 7. The germline CDR1 and CDR2 sequences are KGHSH and LQKENI. This CDR3 comprises 18 residues. CDR3 bases: TGTGCCAGCTCACCCCCGGGACTAGCGGGAGCTAGCTCCTACGAGCAGTACTTC. The encoded protein is CASSPPGLAGASSYEQYF.

This clonotype was found a few times. This rearrangement joins TRBV29-1 to TRBJ2-1; 11 nucleotides line up with TRBD1. The CDR3 runs 15 residues. The junction had 8 bases not matched to a gene; V was cut back by 7 bases and J by 3 bases. Germline V CDR1 and CDR2: SQVTM, ANQGSEA. The CDR3 here is CSAGQGATFYNEQFF. CDR3 DNA: TGCAGCGCCGGACAGGGGGCAACCTTCTACAATGAGCAGTTCTTC.

This clonotype came up a few times. The V call is TRBV4-2, the J call TRBJ2-2; D may match TRBD1 or TRBD2 (5 bases each). The CDR3 loop spans 14 amino acids. Germline CDR1 is LGHNA and CDR2 is YNFKEQ. V shed 5 bases and J shed 4 bases, with 11 bases lying between them. CDR3 region: CASSVRDGTGELFF. CDR3 DNA: TGTGCCAGCAGCGTACGGGACGGCACCGGGGAGCTGTTTTTT.

This clonotype appeared many times. The V call is TRBV20-1, the J call TRBJ2-1; 7 nucleotides align to TRBD2. This CDR3 is built from 14 residues. The V gene end was trimmed by 6 bases and the J gene end by 9 bases; junction bases not matched to a gene: 14. CDR1 DFQATT and CDR2 SNEGSKA come from the germline V gene (reference sequence). CDR3 DNA sequence: TGCAGTGCCCGTGAGGCAGGGAGGGAGACTGAGCAGTTCTTC. Translating it yields CSAREAGRETEQFF.

This clonotype was seen more than once but under ten times. The gene calls are TRBV7-2 and TRBJ1-3; no clear D gene. The V end was cut by 1 base, the J end by 4 bases, with 5 bases between. The CDR3 length is 13 residues. Germline V gene data show CDR1 as SGHTA and CDR2 as FQGNSA. This CDR3 is CASSLVHGNTIYF. CDR3 sequence (DNA): TGTGCCAGCAGCTTAGTACACGGAAACACCATATATTTT. The whole variable domain, filled in from reference TRBV7-2 and TRBJ1-3, reads GAGVSQSPSNKVTEKGKDVELRCDPISGHTALYWYRQSLGQGLEFLIYFQGNSAPDKSGLPSDRFSAERTGGSVSTLTIQRTQQEDSAVYLCASSLVHGNTIYFGEGSWLTVV.

This chain joins TRBV12-3 or TRBV12-4 and TRBJ2-2; D is perhaps TRBD1 or TRBD2 (5 bases each). V was trimmed by 6 bases and J by 0 bases, leaving 14 bases between them. The CDR3 is 16 amino acids. CDR3 DNA sequence: TGTGCCAGCAGACGACGGGGCAGATCGAACACCGGGGAGCTGTTTTTT. Its translation: CASRRRGRSNTGELFF.

On this clonotype itself: Germline and junction disagree at one end, which may indicate a read error. This sequence joins TRBV12-3 or TRBV12-4 and TRBJ2-7; 12 bases match TRBD2. The CDR3 contains 15 residues. CDR3 in DNA: TGTGCCAGCAGTTTAGCCATTGGGACTAGCGGGCGCCATCACTTC. Translation gives CASSLAIGTSGRHHF.

The chain joins TRBV20-1 to TRBJ2-3; TRBD2 agrees at 8 bases. This CDR3 is 14 amino acids long. Germline CDR1 reads DFQATT; CDR2 reads SNEGSKA (reference sequence). The trim removed 3 bases at V and 2 bases at J, leaving 4 bases unmatched. CDR3 in DNA: TGCAGTGCTAGGCGGGAGGCCTACACAGATACGCAGTATTTT. Protein sequence: CSARREAYTDTQYF.

In nucleotides, the CDR3 is TGCGCCAGCAGCCAAGATAGTGGGACAGCGTTCTACGAGCAGTACTTC. Protein sequence: CASSQDSGTAFYEQYF. This chain links TRBV4-1 with TRBJ2-7; 7 nucleotides align to TRBD1. Germline CDR1 is MGHRA and CDR2 is YSYEKL. This CDR3 spans 16 amino acids. With V trimmed by 0 bases and J by 3 bases, 8 bases remained unmatched.

The V call is TRBV5-1, the J call TRBJ2-7; D is possibly TRBD2 (5 bases). The CDR3 consists of 14 residues. Germline V CDR1 and CDR2: SGHRS, YFSETQ. V lost 3 bases and J lost 5, with 15 bases in between. The CDR3 protein is CASSSLVSLDEQYF. CDR3 bases: TGCGCCAGCAGCTCACTAGTGAGTTTGGACGAGCAGTACTTC.

This clonotype was picked up a small number of times. V is TRBV12-3 or TRBV12-4 and J is TRBJ1-5; 8 bases map to TRBD1. This CDR3 is built from 15 residues. Unmatched junction bases numbered 9, after V lost 5 bases and J lost 6 bases. The DNA for the CDR3 is TGTGCCAGCAGTCCCCACAGGGGGTTGCTTCAGCCCCAGCATTTT. Amino acids: CASSPHRGLLQPQHF.

The CDR3 loop reads CSVSRSQRGGTEAFF. The CDR3 DNA reads as TGCAGCGTTAGCCGATCGCAACGGGGGGGCACTGAAGCTTTCTTT. This sequence joins TRBV29-1 and TRBJ1-1; TRBD1 might be the D (5 bases). This CDR3 contains 15 residues. V was trimmed by 5 bases and J by 4 bases, leaving 20 bases between them. CDR1 is SQVTM, CDR2 ANQGSEA, per germline. Drawing the rest from reference TRBV29-1 and TRBJ1-1, the complete variable domain is SAVISQKPSRDICQRGTSLTIQCQVDSQVTMMFWYRQQPGQSLTLIATANQGSEATYESGFVIDKFPISRPNLTFSTLTVSNMSPEDSSIYLCSVSRSQRGGTEAFFGQGTRLTVV.

In this sample, this clonotype turned up a few times. The rearrangement uses TRBV7-9 and TRBJ2-1; TRBD2 matches 11 bases. Germline V gives CDR1 SEHNR, CDR2 FQNEAQ (reference sequence). V lost 2 bases, J lost 5 bases, and 8 bases stayed unmatched. CDR3 length equals 17 residues. The CDR3 DNA is TGTGCCAGCAGCTTACCCCTGGGGACTAGCGGAGACAATGAGCAGTTCTTC. Its protein product is CASSLPLGTSGDNEQFF. Filled out from reference TRBV7-9 and TRBJ2-1, the complete variable domain reads DTGVSQNPRHKITKRGQNVTFRCDPISEHNRLYWYRQTLGQGPEFLTYFQNEAQLEKSRLLSDRFSAERPKGSFSTLEIQRTEQGDSAMYLCASSLPLGTSGDNEQFFGPGTRLTVL.

This rearrangement joins TRBV12-5 to TRBJ2-7, with 8 bases fitting TRBD2. CDR1 and CDR2 from the germline V gene are LGHNT and FRNRAP. Unmatched junction bases numbered 7, after V lost 0 bases and J lost 3 bases. This CDR3 comprises 16 residues. The CDR3 protein is CASGLVLGLAVYEQYF. The CDR3 DNA follows: TGTGCTAGTGGTTTGGTACTTGGACTAGCCGTCTACGAGCAGTACTTC.

This clonotype was detected only a few times. This rearrangement joins TRBV19 to TRBJ1-3; 8 bases are shared with TRBD1. V was pared by 3 bases and J by 3 bases, with 10 bases of the junction left unmatched. The CDR3 length is 17 residues. Germline loops: CDR1 LNHDA, CDR2 SQIVND (reference sequence). As DNA, the CDR3 is TGTGCCAGTAGTATCAGGGGGCCGGGACACTTTGGAAACACCATATATTTT. Protein sequence: CASSIRGPGHFGNTIYF.

The chain uses TRBV3-1 and TRBJ2-1; 11 bases fit TRBD2. The V gene end was trimmed by 3 bases and the J gene end by 6 bases; junction bases not matched to a gene: 4. The CDR3 runs to 15 residues. The germline V gene encodes CDR1 LGHDT and CDR2 YNNKEL (reference sequence). The chain's CDR3 is CASSHVAGGRNEQFF. The CDR3 coding sequence is TGTGCCAGCAGCCACGTAGCGGGAGGGCGCAATGAGCAGTTCTTC.